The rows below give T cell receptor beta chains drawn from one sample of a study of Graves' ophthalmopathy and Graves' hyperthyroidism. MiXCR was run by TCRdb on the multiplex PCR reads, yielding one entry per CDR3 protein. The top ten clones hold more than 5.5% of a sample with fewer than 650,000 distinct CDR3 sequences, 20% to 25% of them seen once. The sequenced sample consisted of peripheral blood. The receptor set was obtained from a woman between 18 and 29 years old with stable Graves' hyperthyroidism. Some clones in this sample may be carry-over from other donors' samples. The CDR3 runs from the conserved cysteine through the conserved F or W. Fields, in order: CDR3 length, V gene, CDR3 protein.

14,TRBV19,CASSMGRRNTEAFF
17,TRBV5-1,CASGPSWRRGSSYEQYF
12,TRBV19,CASRRDRDGYTF
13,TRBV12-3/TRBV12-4,CASSFGGPPEAFF
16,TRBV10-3,CAISESGGQRRTEAFF
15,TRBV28,CASSLIGPGRYEQYF
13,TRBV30,CAWIGGLITEAFF
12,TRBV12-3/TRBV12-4,CASSPDQETQYF
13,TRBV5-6,CASSSEDNQPQHF
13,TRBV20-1,CSARGGGSQPQHF
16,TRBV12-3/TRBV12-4,CASRRGQGPLPRTQYF
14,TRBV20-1,CSAPSQVFNTEAFF
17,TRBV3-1,CASSQVVVPWTKNIQYF
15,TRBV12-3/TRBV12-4,CASRVRGALNTEAFF
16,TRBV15,CATSRDHSGGFNIQYF
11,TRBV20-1,CSASGPAEAFF